This T cell receptor beta chain stems from a study of cytomegalovirus exposure and HLA in healthy donors. General observations from the study: According to reports, the classifier identified cytomegalovirus status with high specificity and sensitivity. In vitro testing confirmed three CMV-associated chains as specific for CMV antigens.

The protocol was immunoSEQ multiplex PCR, while the TCRdb copy is restricted to in-frame clones and leaves out a portion. The sample yields roughly 120,000 clones, roughly nine tenths seen once. Germline loops: CDR1 SNHLY, CDR2 FYNNEI. J gave up 1 base and V 4 bases, and 14 bases lay outside the gene matches. CDR3 length: 18 amino acids. A note on this clone: The antigen remains undetermined.

The clonotype originates from a young man in good health and CMV-seropositive. This sequence joins TRBV2 and TRBJ2-7, with TRBD1 matching 9 bases. Specimen: PBMCs. CDR3 sequence reads: CASSVGASTGGVSYEQYF. In nucleotides, the CDR3 is TGTGCCAGCAGTGTGGGGGCCTCGACAGGGGGAGTTTCCTACGAGCAGTACTTC.